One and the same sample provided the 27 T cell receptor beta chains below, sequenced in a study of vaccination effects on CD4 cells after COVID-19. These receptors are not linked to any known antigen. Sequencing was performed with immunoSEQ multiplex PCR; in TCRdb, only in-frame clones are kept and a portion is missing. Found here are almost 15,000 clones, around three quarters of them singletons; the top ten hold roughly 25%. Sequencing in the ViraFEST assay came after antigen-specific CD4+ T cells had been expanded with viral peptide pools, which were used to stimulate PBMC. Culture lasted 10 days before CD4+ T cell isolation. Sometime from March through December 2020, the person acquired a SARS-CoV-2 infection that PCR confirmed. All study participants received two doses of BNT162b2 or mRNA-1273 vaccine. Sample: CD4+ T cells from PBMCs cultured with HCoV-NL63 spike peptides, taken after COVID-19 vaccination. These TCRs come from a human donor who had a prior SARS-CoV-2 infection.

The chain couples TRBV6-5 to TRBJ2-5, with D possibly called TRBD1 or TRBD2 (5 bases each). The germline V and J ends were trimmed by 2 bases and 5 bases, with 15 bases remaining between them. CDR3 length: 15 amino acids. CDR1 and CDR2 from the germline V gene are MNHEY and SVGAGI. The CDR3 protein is CASSYGWQGVETQYF. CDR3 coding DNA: TGTGCCAGCAGTTACGGGTGGCAGGGAGTGGAGACCCAGTACTTC.

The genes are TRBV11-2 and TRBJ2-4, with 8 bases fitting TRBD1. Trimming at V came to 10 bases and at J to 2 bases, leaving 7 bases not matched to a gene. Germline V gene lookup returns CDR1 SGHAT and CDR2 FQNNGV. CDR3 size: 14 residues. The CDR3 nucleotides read TGTGCCACCAACCCCAGGGGGCCCAAAAACATTCAGTACTTC. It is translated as CATNPRGPKNIQYF.

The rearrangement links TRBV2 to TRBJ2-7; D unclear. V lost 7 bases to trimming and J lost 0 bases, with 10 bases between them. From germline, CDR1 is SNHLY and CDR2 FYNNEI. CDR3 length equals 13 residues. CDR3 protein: CASKAGSSYEQYF. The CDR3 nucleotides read TGTGCCAGCAAGGCTGGCAGCTCCTACGAGCAGTACTTC.

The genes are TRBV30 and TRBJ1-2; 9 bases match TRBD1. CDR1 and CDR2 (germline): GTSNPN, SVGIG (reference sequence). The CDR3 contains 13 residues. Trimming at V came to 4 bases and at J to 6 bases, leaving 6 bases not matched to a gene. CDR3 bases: TGTGCCTGGATAGGGACAGGGCCCGATGGCTACACCTTC. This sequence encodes CAWIGTGPDGYTF.

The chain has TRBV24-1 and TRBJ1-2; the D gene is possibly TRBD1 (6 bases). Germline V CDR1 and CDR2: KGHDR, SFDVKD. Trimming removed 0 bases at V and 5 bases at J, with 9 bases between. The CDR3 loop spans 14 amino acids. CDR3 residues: CATSDLDRSYGYTF. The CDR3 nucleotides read TGTGCCACCAGTGATTTGGACAGGTCGTATGGCTACACCTTC.

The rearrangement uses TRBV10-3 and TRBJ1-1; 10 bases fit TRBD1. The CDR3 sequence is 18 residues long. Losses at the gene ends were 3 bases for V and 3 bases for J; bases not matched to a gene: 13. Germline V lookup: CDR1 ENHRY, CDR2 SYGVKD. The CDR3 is CAISDPTGQGRGYTEAFF. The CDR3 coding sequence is TGTGCCATCAGTGACCCAACGGGACAGGGGCGGGGGTACACTGAAGCTTTCTTT.

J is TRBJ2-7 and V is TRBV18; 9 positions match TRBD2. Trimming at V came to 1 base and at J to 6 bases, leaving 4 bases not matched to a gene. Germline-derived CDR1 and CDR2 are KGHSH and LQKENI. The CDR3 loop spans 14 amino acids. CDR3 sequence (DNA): TGTGCCAGCTCACCACGGCGGGAGGGCCGCGAGCAGTACTTC. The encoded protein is CASSPRREGREQYF.

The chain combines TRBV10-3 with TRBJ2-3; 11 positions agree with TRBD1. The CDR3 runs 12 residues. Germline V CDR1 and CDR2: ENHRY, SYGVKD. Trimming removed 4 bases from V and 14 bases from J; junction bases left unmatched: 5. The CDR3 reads CAISAGGTGGYF. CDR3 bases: TGTGCCATCAGTGCCGGGGGGACAGGGGGGTATTTT.

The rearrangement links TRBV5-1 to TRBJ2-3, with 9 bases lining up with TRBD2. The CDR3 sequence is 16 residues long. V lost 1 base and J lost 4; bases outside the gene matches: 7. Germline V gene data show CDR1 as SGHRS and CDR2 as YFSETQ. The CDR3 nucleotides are TGCGCCAGCAGCTTGATGGGCGGGGGGGCCCCAGATACGCAGTATTTT. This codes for CASSLMGGGAPDTQYF.

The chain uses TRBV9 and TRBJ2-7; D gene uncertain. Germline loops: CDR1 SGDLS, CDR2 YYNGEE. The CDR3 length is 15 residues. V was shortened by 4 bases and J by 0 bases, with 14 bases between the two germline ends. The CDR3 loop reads CASSPRRLSSYEQYF. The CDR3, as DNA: TGTGCCAGCAGCCCTAGACGGTTAAGCTCCTACGAGCAGTACTTC.

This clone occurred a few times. This CDR3 reads CASSQDPRGHGETQYF. CDR3 coding DNA: TGTGCCAGCAGCCAAGATCCCAGGGGGCATGGCGAGACCCAGTACTTC. This chain connects TRBV3-1 (or the pseudogene TRBV3-2) to TRBJ2-5; 8 bases are shared with TRBD1. From germline, CDR1 is LGHDT and CDR2 YNNKEL (reference sequence). The CDR3 contains 16 residues. Trimming took 0 bases from V and 5 from J; bases not matched to a gene: 8.

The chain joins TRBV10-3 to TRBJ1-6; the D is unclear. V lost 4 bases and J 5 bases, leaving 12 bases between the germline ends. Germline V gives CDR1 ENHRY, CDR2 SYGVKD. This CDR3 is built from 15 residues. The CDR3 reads CAISAQYANNSPLHF. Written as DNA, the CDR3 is TGTGCCATCAGTGCCCAATATGCTAATAATTCACCCCTCCACTTT.

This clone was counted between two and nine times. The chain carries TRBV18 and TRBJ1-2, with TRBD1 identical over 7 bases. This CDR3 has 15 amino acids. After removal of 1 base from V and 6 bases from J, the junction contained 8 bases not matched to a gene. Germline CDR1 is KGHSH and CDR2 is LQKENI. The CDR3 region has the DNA TGTGCCAGCTCACCACTCCCAGGGGGAGTTGATGGCTACACCTTC. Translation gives CASSPLPGGVDGYTF.

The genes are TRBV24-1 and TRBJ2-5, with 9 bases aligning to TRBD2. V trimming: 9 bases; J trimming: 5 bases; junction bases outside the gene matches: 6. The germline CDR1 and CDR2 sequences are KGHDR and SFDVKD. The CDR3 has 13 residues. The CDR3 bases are TGTGCCACCTCGCCTAGCGGGATCGAGACCCAGTACTTC. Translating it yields CATSPSGIETQYF.

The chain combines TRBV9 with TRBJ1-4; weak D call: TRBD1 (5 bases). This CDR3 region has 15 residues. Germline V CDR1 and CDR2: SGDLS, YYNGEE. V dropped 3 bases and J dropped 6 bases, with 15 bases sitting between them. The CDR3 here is CASSASGRADEKLFF. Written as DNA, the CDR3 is TGTGCCAGCAGCGCCTCCGGCAGGGCGGATGAAAAACTGTTTTTT. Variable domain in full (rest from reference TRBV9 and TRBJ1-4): DSGVTQTPKHLITATGQRVTLRCSPRSGDLSVYWYQQSLDQGLQFLIQYYNGEERAKGNILERFSAQQFPDLHSELNLSSLELGDSALYFCASSASGRADEKLFFGSGTQLSVL.

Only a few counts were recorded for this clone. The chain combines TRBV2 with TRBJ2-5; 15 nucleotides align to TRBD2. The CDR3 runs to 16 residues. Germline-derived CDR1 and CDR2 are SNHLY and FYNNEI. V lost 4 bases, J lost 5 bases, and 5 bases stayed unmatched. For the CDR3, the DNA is TGTGCCAGCAGTGGGACTAGCGGGGGGGCCGGCGAGACCCAGTACTTC. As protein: CASSGTSGGAGETQYF.

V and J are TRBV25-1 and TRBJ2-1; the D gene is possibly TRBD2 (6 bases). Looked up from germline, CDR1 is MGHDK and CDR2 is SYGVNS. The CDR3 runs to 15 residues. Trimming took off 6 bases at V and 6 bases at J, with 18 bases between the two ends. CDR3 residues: CASSLLPPAGNEQFF. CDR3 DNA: TGTGCCAGCAGCCTACTACCCCCAGCGGGCAATGAGCAGTTCTTC.

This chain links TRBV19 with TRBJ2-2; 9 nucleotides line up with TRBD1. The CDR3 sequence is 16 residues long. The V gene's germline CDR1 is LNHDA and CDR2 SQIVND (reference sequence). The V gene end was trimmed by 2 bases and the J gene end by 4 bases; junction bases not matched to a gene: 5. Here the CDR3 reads CASSIIGQGTTGELFF. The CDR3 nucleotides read TGTGCCAGTAGTATAATCGGACAGGGGACCACCGGGGAGCTGTTTTTT.

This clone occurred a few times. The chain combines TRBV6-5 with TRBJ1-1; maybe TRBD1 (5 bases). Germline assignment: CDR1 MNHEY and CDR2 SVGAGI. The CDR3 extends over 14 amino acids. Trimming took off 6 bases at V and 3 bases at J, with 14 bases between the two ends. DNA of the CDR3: TGTGCCAGCAGACGGACCCGAGGGGACACTGAAGCTTTCTTT. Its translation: CASRRTRGDTEAFF.

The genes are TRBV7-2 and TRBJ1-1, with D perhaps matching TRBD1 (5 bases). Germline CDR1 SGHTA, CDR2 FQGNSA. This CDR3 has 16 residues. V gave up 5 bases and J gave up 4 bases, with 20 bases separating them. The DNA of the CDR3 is TGTGCCAGCAGCCCTTCGGGGGGACTGGGGCGCACTGAAGCTTTCTTT. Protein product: CASSPSGGLGRTEAFF.

The CDR3 reads CASSSWESDTQYF. In nucleotides, the CDR3 is TGTGCCAGCTCTTCTTGGGAGTCAGATACGCAGTATTTT. The chain uses TRBV6-6 and TRBJ2-3; D is perhaps TRBD2 (5 bases). The CDR3 is made up of 13 amino acids. Germline V gives CDR1 MNHNY, CDR2 SVGAGI (reference sequence). The germline V and J ends were trimmed by 8 bases and 4 bases, with 13 bases remaining between them.

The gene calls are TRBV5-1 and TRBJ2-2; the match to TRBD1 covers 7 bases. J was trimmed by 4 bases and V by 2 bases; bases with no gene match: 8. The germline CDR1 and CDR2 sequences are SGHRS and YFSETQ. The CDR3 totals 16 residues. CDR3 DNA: TGCGCCAGCAGCTTCCAGGGGGTTCAGTTCACCGGGGAGCTGTTTTTT. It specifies CASSFQGVQFTGELFF.

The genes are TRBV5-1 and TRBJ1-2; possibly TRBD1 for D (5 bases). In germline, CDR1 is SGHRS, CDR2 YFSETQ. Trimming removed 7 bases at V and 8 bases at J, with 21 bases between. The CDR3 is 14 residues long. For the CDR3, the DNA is TGCGCCAGCCGCTCCGGGGGGGGGTTGGAAGGCTACACCTTC. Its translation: CASRSGGGLEGYTF.

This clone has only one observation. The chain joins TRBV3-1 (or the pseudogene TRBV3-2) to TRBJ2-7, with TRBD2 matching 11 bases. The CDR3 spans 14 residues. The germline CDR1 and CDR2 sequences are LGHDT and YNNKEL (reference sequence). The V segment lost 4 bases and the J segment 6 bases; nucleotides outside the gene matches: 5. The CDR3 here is CASSRLAGRSEQYF. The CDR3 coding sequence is TGTGCCAGCAGCCGACTAGCGGGGCGAAGCGAGCAGTACTTC.

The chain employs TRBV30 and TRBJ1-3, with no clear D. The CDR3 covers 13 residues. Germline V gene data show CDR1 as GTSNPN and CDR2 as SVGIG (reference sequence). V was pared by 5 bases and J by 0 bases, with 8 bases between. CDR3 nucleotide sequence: TGTGCCTGGCAACAAGACTCTGGAAACACCATATATTTT. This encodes CAWQQDSGNTIYF.

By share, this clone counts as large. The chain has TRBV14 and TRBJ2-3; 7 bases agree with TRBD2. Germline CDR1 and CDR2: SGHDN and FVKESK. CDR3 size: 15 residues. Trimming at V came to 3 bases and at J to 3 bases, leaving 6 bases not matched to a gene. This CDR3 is CASSHHRGGTDTQYF. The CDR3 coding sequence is TGTGCCAGCAGCCATCACCGCGGGGGAACAGATACGCAGTATTTT.

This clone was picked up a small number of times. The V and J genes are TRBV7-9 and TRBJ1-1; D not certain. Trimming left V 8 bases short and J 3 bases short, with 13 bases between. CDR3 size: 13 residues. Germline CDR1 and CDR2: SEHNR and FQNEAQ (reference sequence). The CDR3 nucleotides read TGTGCCAGCCATGGAGGTAGGGACACTGAAGCTTTCTTT. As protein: CASHGGRDTEAFF.